Listed here are 2 T cell receptor beta chains from one sample, sequenced in a study of blood T cells in healthy people across ages. Combining a sample-barcoded 5' primer with a J-beta primer mix, a second PCR ran for 7 to 11 cycles. One entry per CDR3 protein, called by TCRdb with MiXCR from the 5' RACE reads. The sample lists 800,000 to 950,000 distinct CDR3 sequences; about 37% were seen once. Sequencing used blood. The source is a man aged 18 to 30 in good health.

This chain connects TRBV4-3 to TRBJ2-5, with 12 positions matching TRBD1. Germline V gene data show CDR1 as LGHNA and CDR2 as YSLEER. Trimming cost V 1 base and J 4 bases; bases outside gene matches: 4. The CDR3 contains 16 residues. The CDR3 loop is CASSQVGTGGTETQYF. As DNA, the CDR3 is TGCGCCAGCAGCCAAGTGGGGACAGGGGGCACAGAGACCCAGTACTTC.

This clonotype was observed many times. The J gene is TRBJ2-4, the V gene TRBV29-1; D is undetermined. Germline-derived CDR1 and CDR2 are SQVTM and ANQGSEA. Trimming removed 7 bases from V and 13 bases from J, with 14 bases in between. The CDR3 is 10 amino acids. The chain's CDR3 is CSASDGEQYF. The CDR3 DNA follows: TGCAGCGCCTCGGACGGAGAGCAGTACTTC.